This T cell receptor (beta chain) was profiled in a study of T cell responses to AZD1222 COVID-19 vaccine. Regarding the study as a whole: Spike-specific TCR breadth and depth went up after people got two AZD1222 doses. Just six people given AZD1222 tested seropositive at baseline. Spike was spanned by vaccine-associated CD4 TCRs, which were dominant at 160-218 and 743-854. Donors were mostly white British, more females; clonal diversity possibly underestimated.

Trimming took 2 bases from V and 7 from J, leaving 17 bases between them. This CDR3 comprises 16 residues. Germline loops: CDR1 MNHEY, CDR2 SVGEGT. For this clone: As yet, its antigen is unknown.

Assay used: immunoSEQ multiplex PCR; TCRdb lists only in-frame clones, some missing. The table has around 83,000 clones, 90% seen once. V gene TRBV6-2 or TRBV6-3 combines with J gene TRBJ1-4, with a possible D match to TRBD1 (5 bases). Sequenced here: peripheral blood, sampled 28 days after the second AZD1222 dose. The sequence derives from an adult who received the AZD1222 COVID-19 vaccine. The CDR3 spells CASSYSPWGESEKLFF. In DNA, the CDR3 is TGTGCCAGCAGTTACAGCCCGTGGGGGGAGTCTGAAAAACTGTTTTTT.